These 25 T cell receptor beta chains originate from one sample sequenced in a study of blood T cell repertoires in COVID-19. Produced via immunoSEQ multiplex PCR; TCRdb's table is partial and in-frame only. In the table there are 250,000 to 350,000 clones, 80% to 85% of which are singletons. Sequencing used peripheral blood. The receptors come from a person aged 70 to 85 with COVID-19, enrolled during active disease.

Details on this clone: The junction shows a germline mismatch at one end, possibly a read error. The chain combines TRBV28 with TRBJ1-1, with TRBD1 matching over 7 bases. This CDR3 has 11 residues. CDR1 MDHEN and CDR2 SYDVKM come from the germline V gene. CDR3 sequence reads: CASSFQTGSVF. The CDR3, as DNA: TGTGCCAGCAGTTTCCAGACAGGGAGTGTCTTT. Full variable domain (outside the CDR3, taken from reference TRBV28 and TRBJ1-1): DVKVTQSSRYLVKRTGEKVFLECVQDMDHENMFWYRQDPGLGLRLIYFSYDVKMKEKGDIPEGYSVSREKKERFSLILESASTNQTSMYLCASSFQTGSVFGQGTRLTVV.

This clone showed up just a few times. The chain uses TRBV27 and TRBJ1-5, with D uncertain. CDR1 MNHEY and CDR2 SMNVEV come from the germline V gene (reference sequence). The CDR3 extends over 12 amino acids. V was clipped by 3 bases and J by 6 bases, with 6 bases between them. CDR3 in DNA: TGTGCCAGCAGTTTCCCCGGTCAGCCCCAGCATTTT. Translating gives CASSFPGQPQHF.

V and J are TRBV27 and TRBJ2-3, with D unclear. Trimming pared 5 bases from V and 4 bases from J, leaving 10 bases between. Germline CDR1 MNHEY, CDR2 SMNVEV (reference sequence). This CDR3 contains 13 residues. CDR3 sequence: CASSMITADTQYF. The CDR3 DNA sequence: TGTGCCAGCAGTATGATAACTGCAGATACGCAGTATTTT.

This clone was detected only once. This chain connects TRBV7-2 to TRBJ2-7; perhaps TRBD2 as D (6 bases). This CDR3 has 15 amino acids. Germline loops: CDR1 SGHTA, CDR2 FQGNSA. V was pared by 1 base and J by 7 bases, with 17 bases between. The CDR3 sequence: CASSLVGGPSREQYF. In DNA form, the CDR3 reads TGTGCCAGCAGCTTAGTGGGGGGTCCCTCTCGAGAGCAGTACTTC.

CDR3 loop: CANAGDLQETQYF. The CDR3, as DNA: TGTGCCAACGCAGGGGACCTCCAAGAGACCCAGTACTTC. The genes are TRBV2 and TRBJ2-5; perhaps TRBD1 as D (6 bases). V shed 10 bases and J shed 1 base, with 13 bases lying between them. CDR1 is SNHLY and CDR2 is FYNNEI in the germline V gene. This CDR3 region has 13 residues.

Notes on this clone: One end of the junction fails to match germline, which may point to a read error. The chain combines TRBV28 with TRBJ2-1; 10 bases are a match to TRBD2. Germline V CDR1 and CDR2: MDHEN, SYDVKM. This CDR3 has 14 residues. DNA of the CDR3: TGTGTCAGCAGTTTATTTGGGACTAGCGATGAGCAGTTCTTC. It yields the protein CVSSLFGTSDEQFF.

This clone was observed at least ten times. The rearrangement uses TRBV9 and TRBJ1-4; D is undetermined. V lost 4 bases to trimming and J lost 10 bases, with 20 bases between them. In germline, CDR1 is SGDLS, CDR2 YYNGEE. The CDR3 extends over 15 amino acids. CDR3 sequence: CASSPGEARGGKLFF. In DNA, the CDR3 is TGTGCCAGCAGCCCCGGGGAGGCCCGAGGTGGAAAACTGTTTTTT.

V gene TRBV5-4 combines with J gene TRBJ1-2; 7 bases agree with TRBD1. CDR1 and CDR2 (germline): SGHNT, YYREEE (reference sequence). This CDR3 comprises 14 residues. V was pared by 0 bases and J by 5 bases, with 4 bases of the junction left unmatched. The CDR3 spells CASSLAGTDYGYTF. The CDR3 DNA sequence: TGTGCCAGCAGCTTGGCCGGGACAGATTATGGCTACACCTTC.

This sequence joins TRBV7-2 and TRBJ1-3; 12 bases align to TRBD1. Germline V gene sequence: CDR1 SGHTA, CDR2 FQGNSA. CDR3 size: 18 residues. The trim removed 2 bases at V and 4 bases at J, leaving 9 bases unmatched. CDR3 DNA: TGTGCCAGCAGCTTACGGTCGGGACAGGGGGCTTCCGGAAACACCATATATTTT. Protein: CASSLRSGQGASGNTIYF.

This rearrangement joins TRBV19 to TRBJ1-5; 9 bases line up with TRBD1. Germline values: CDR1 LNHDA, CDR2 SQIVND (reference sequence). The junction had 2 bases not matched to a gene; V was cut back by 1 base and J by 4 bases. The CDR3 totals 15 residues. The CDR3 DNA is TGTGCCAGTAGTATAGCGGGACAGGGAAATCAGCCCCAGCATTTT. Protein product: CASSIAGQGNQPQHF.

The chain uses TRBV14 and TRBJ2-2; D uncertain. Germline V gene lookup returns CDR1 SGHDN and CDR2 FVKESK. V was trimmed by 2 bases and J by 3 bases, leaving 13 bases between them. CDR3 length: 16 amino acids. Written as DNA, the CDR3 is TGTGCCAGCAGCCAAAATCGCGGTTGGGACACCGGGGAGCTGTTTTTT. This sequence encodes CASSQNRGWDTGELFF.

This clone was counted a few times. V gene TRBV30 combines with J gene TRBJ1-6, with D uncertain. This CDR3 spans 13 amino acids. The V end was cut by 0 bases, the J end by 13 bases, with 13 bases between. The V gene's germline CDR1 is GTSNPN and CDR2 SVGIG (reference sequence). The CDR3 sequence is CAWSVVGIAPLHF. CDR3 nucleotide sequence: TGTGCCTGGAGTGTAGTCGGGATTGCCCCCCTCCACTTT. Complete variable domain (other parts from reference TRBV30 and TRBJ1-6): SQTIHQWPATLVQPVGSPLSLECTVEGTSNPNLYWYRQAAGRGLQLLFYSVGIGQISSEVPQNLSASRPQDRQFILSSKKLLLSDSGFYLCAWSVVGIAPLHFGNGTRLTVT.

V usage is TRBV11-3 and J usage is TRBJ1-2; D gene unclear. Germline CDR1 reads SGHNT; CDR2 reads YENEEA. The V end lost 8 bases, the J end lost 8 bases, and 12 bases lay between the germline ends. The CDR3 loop spans 11 amino acids. CDR3 DNA sequence: TGTGCCAGCCAATGTGTACAGGGCTACACCTTC. The encoded protein is CASQCVQGYTF.

The chain combines TRBV4-1 with TRBJ1-6; D remains ambiguous. Trimming pared 4 bases from V and 0 bases from J, leaving 19 bases between. Germline loops: CDR1 MGHRA, CDR2 YSYEKL. CDR3 length equals 19 residues. The chain's CDR3 is CASSPLVAVGGSYNSPLHF. The CDR3 bases are TGCGCCAGCAGCCCCCTAGTGGCCGTCGGTGGCTCCTATAATTCACCCCTCCACTTT.

This chain links TRBV27 with TRBJ1-2; tentative D call: TRBD1 (5 bases). The germline V gene encodes CDR1 MNHEY and CDR2 SMNVEV (reference sequence). With 3 bases removed from V and 4 bases from J, the gap between germline ends came to 15 bases. CDR3 length: 15 amino acids. CDR3 sequence: CASSLEGPGSYGYTF. CDR3 nucleotides: TGTGCCAGCAGTTTGGAGGGACCCGGGAGCTATGGCTACACCTTC.

The chain is built from TRBV28 and TRBJ1-2; D perhaps matches TRBD1 (5 bases). There are 14 residues in the CDR3. Trimming removed 5 bases from V and 4 bases from J, with 14 bases in between. CDR1 is MDHEN, CDR2 SYDVKM, per germline. The CDR3 protein is CASSATGITYGYTF. As DNA, the CDR3 is TGTGCCAGCAGTGCCACAGGAATCACCTATGGCTACACCTTC.

The J gene is TRBJ2-1, the V gene TRBV6-5, with 11 positions matching TRBD1. The junction had 6 bases not matched to a gene; V was cut back by 5 bases and J by 9 bases. CDR1 MNHEY and CDR2 SVGAGI come from the germline V gene. The CDR3 contains 14 residues. The CDR3 loop is CASSPGQGVREQFF. The DNA for the CDR3 is TGTGCCAGCAGTCCGGGACAGGGGGTTCGTGAGCAGTTCTTC.

This sequence joins TRBV5-4 and TRBJ2-3, with TRBD2 identical over 9 bases. This CDR3 contains 14 residues. With V trimmed by 6 bases and J by 6 bases, 8 bases remained unmatched. Per the germline V gene, CDR1 is SGHNT and CDR2 is YYREEE (reference sequence). CDR3 loop: CASTLAGRGDTQYF. The DNA for the CDR3 is TGTGCCAGCACTCTAGCGGGGCGGGGTGATACGCAGTATTTT.

This clone was found many times. V and J are TRBV2 and TRBJ2-3; possible D gene TRBD1, 6 bases. CDR1 is SNHLY, CDR2 FYNNEI, per germline. The germline V and J ends were trimmed by 8 bases and 6 bases, with 12 bases remaining between them. This CDR3 region has 12 residues. CDR3 sequence: CASCLGADTQYF. CDR3 sequence (DNA): TGTGCCAGCTGTCTGGGGGCTGATACGCAGTATTTT. Based on the CDR3 plus reference TRBV2 and TRBJ2-3, the full variable domain is EPEVTQTPSHQVTQMGQEVILRCVPISNHLYFYWYRQILGQKVEFLVSFYNNEISEKSEIFDDQFSVERPDGSNFTLKIRSTKLEDSAMYFCASCLGADTQYFGPGTRLTVL.

In this sample, this clone turned up a few times. J is TRBJ2-7 and V is TRBV6-5; TRBD1 agrees at 9 bases. Germline V CDR1 and CDR2: MNHEY, SVGAGI. J was trimmed by 7 bases and V by 2 bases; bases with no gene match: 9. The CDR3 runs 15 residues. Written as DNA, the CDR3 is TGTGCCAGCAGTTACGGGACAGGGTACGCCTCTGAGCAGTACTTC. Translating it yields CASSYGTGYASEQYF.

The chain links TRBV6-6 to TRBJ1-6, with D perhaps matching TRBD1 (6 bases). Germline CDR1 reads MNHNY; CDR2 reads SVGAGI (reference sequence). There are 12 residues in the CDR3. The V end lost 8 bases, the J end lost 6 bases, and 8 bases lay between the germline ends. The CDR3 coding sequence is TGTGCCAGCCTACAGGGTAATTCACCCCTCCACTTT. Protein: CASLQGNSPLHF.

The chain couples TRBV11-2 to TRBJ2-1; TRBD2 is a possible D gene (5 bases). The germline gives CDR1 SGHAT, CDR2 FQNNGV. The CDR3 contains 13 residues. Trimming took off 2 bases at V and 5 bases at J, with 7 bases between the two ends. This chain's CDR3 is CASSLLRDNEQFF. As DNA, the CDR3 is TGTGCCAGCAGCTTACTGCGGGACAATGAGCAGTTCTTC.

This chain links TRBV7-2 with TRBJ2-1; D is possibly TRBD1 (6 bases). The germline V gene encodes CDR1 SGHTA and CDR2 FQGNSA. The CDR3 contains 18 residues. The ends were cut back, 1 base at V and 1 base at J, with 17 bases in the middle. DNA of the CDR3: TGTGCCAGCAGCTTAGTACCCACGGGCAGGGGTTCCTACAATGAGCAGTTCTTC. Protein product: CASSLVPTGRGSYNEQFF.

The CDR3 reads CASSKARSDRGSGDSNQPQHF. The DNA of the CDR3 is TGTGCCAGCAGCAAAGCCCGGTCGGACAGGGGCTCAGGGGATAGCAATCAGCCCCAGCATTTT. The rearrangement uses TRBV21-1 and TRBJ1-5; the D call in the table, TRBD1, was not verified against the DNA. TRBV21-1 is recorded as a pseudogene. The CDR3 loop spans 21 amino acids.

The CDR3 DNA reads as TGTGCCATCAGGCCGGGACAGGGCGTCTACGAGCAGTACTTC. Residues: CAIRPGQGVYEQYF. The J gene is TRBJ2-7, the V gene TRBV10-3; 9 nucleotides match TRBD1. The V segment lost 6 bases and the J segment 3 bases; nucleotides outside the gene matches: 6. Germline loops: CDR1 ENHRY, CDR2 SYGVKD. This CDR3 region has 14 residues.